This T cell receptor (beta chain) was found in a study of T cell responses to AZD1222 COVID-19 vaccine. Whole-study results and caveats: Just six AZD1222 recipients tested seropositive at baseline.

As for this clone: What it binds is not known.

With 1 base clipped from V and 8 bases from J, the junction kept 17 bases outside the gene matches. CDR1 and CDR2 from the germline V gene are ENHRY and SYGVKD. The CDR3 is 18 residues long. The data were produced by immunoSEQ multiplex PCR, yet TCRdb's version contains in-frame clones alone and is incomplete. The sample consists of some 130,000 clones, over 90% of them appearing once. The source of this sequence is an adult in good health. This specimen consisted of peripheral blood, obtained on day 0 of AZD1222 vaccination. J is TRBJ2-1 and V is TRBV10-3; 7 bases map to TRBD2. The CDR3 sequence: CAISELGLAEGTGDEQFF. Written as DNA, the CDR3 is TGTGCCATCAGTGAGTTAGGCCTAGCGGAGGGGACTGGGGATGAGCAGTTCTTC.